These T cell receptor beta chains were read from a single sample in a study of response to subunit inactivated influenza vaccine. TCRdb re-derived calls from the RT-PCR reads in MiXCR, one entry per CDR3 protein. The sample yields 540,000 or so distinct CDR3 sequences, 10% to 15% seen once. Specimen: PBMCs from blood, collected around seven weeks after vaccination. These receptors were collected from a man in his forties or fifties who received an inactivated influenza vaccine. Both conserved end residues are part of each CDR3. The D gene is left open where the match is weak. A clone size is listed for some rows: how often the clone was seen (once, few, many), or a class if it is expanded.

abundance	d_gene	v_gene	j_gene	CDR3nt	CDR3aa
few	TRBD1	TRBV6-2/TRBV6-3	TRBJ2-2	TGTGCCAGCAGAGACTCGGGACAGGGGCCCACCGGGGAGCTGTTTTTT	CASRDSGQGPTGELFF
.	.	TRBV20-1	TRBJ1-5	TGCAGTGCTAGCAAATCGGGTGACCCCAATCAGCCCCAGCATTTT	CSASKSGDPNQPQHF
few	.	TRBV7-2	TRBJ1-3	TGTGCCAGCAGCCCCGGACCGGGAAACACCATATATTTT	CASSPGPGNTIYF
few	.	TRBV5-1	TRBJ1-1	TGCGCCAGCAGCTCCGGGAGGAGGGGAGGGACTGAAGCTTTCTTT	CASSSGRRGGTEAFF
.	TRBD1	TRBV7-2	TRBJ2-7	TGTGCCAGCAGCTCTAAGACAGGGTTGAAGAGGGCCTACGAGCAGTACTTC	CASSSKTGLKRAYEQYF
many	.	TRBV20-1	TRBJ2-7	TGCAGTGCTAGAGATTTTCGGCTCGGGTCCTACGAGCAGTACTTC	CSARDFRLGSYEQYF
.	TRBD1	TRBV20-1	TRBJ2-7	TGCAGTGCTGGGAAAAACAGGGGAAACGAGCAGTACTTC	CSAGKNRGNEQYF
.	TRBD1	TRBV29-1	TRBJ1-2	TGCAGCGTGAGCACAGGGGGCTCCTATGGCTACACCTTC	CSVSTGGSYGYTF
many	.	TRBV29-1	TRBJ2-1	TGCAGCGTTGGTCACCGTTACAATGAGCAGTTCTTC	CSVGHRYNEQFF
.	.	TRBV7-6	TRBJ2-7	TGTGCCAGCAGCAAGACCAGGACATCCGGCGAGCAGTACTTC	CASSKTRTSGEQYF
.	.	TRBV5-1	TRBJ2-7	TGCGCCAGCAGCTTCCTATTGGGGCCGGATACCTACGAGCAGTACTTC	CASSFLLGPDTYEQYF
.	.	TRBV12-3/TRBV12-4	TRBJ1-5	TGTGCCAGCAGTTTAGGACAGGAGAATCAGCCCCAGCATTTT	CASSLGQENQPQHF
many	TRBD2	TRBV29-1	TRBJ2-1	TGCAGCGAGGCTCCTAGCGGGGGGTCTGAGCAGTTCTTC	CSEAPSGGSEQFF
.	TRBD2	TRBV29-1	TRBJ2-1	TGCAGCGTTGAAGGGGGGCCTAGCGGGTACTACAATGAGCGGTTCTTC	CSVEGGPSGYYNERFF
many	.	TRBV6-1	TRBJ2-2	TGTGCCAGCAGTCCAGATGTTCGGGGGTCCGGGGAGCTGTTTTTT	CASSPDVRGSGELFF
.	.	TRBV4-2	TRBJ2-1	TGTGCCAGCAGCCAAGATCGAGCGCCGTTGGATGAGCAGTTCTTC	CASSQDRAPLDEQFF
.	.	TRBV4-3	TRBJ2-2	TGCGCCAGCAGCCTTGGGGCTAAATGGGAAAAGGGCGGCGGGGAGCTGTTTTTT	CASSLGAKWEKGGGELFF
.	.	TRBV7-2	TRBJ2-5	TGTGCCAGCAGCACCTCCCCGCTAGCTCCAGAGACCCAGTACTTC	CASSTSPLAPETQYF
.	.	TRBV10-3	TRBJ1-6	TGTGCCATCAGTGAGTCCATCGGAAATTCACCCCTCCACTTT	CAISESIGNSPLHF
few	TRBD1	TRBV5-1	TRBJ1-2	TGCGCCAGCAGCTACTCGACAGGGAGAACTAACTATGGCTACACCTTC	CASSYSTGRTNYGYTF
.	.	TRBV10-3	TRBJ2-7	TGTGCCATCAGGGACAGACTAAACTACGAGCAGTACTTC	CAIRDRLNYEQYF
few	TRBD1	TRBV12-3/TRBV12-4	TRBJ1-1	TGTGCCAGCAGTTTAGCGCTGGGGACAGGGGAAGCTTTCTTT	CASSLALGTGEAFF
.	.	TRBV3-1	TRBJ2-1	TGTGCCAGCAGCCAAGATCAGGTGGCGGGTGAGCAGTTCTTC	CASSQDQVAGEQFF
.	.	TRBV15	TRBJ1-1	TGTGCCACCAGCAGAGAAGGGACAAAGAACACTGAAGCTTTCTTT	CATSREGTKNTEAFF
.	TRBD2	TRBV11-1	TRBJ2-2	TGTGCCAGCAGCCAGGGACTAGCGGGCACCGGGGAGCTGTTTTTT	CASSQGLAGTGELFF